The following is a T cell receptor (beta chain) sequence with its context. Its cognate antigen is unknown. Germline CDR1 is MGHRA and CDR2 is YSYEKL. The CDR3 runs to 14 residues. The V and J ends lost 4 bases and 5 bases, in that order; junction bases with no gene match: 4. This sample was included in a study of OX40 agonist ivuxolimab in advanced cancers. Study-wide findings and caveats: Among the least clonally expanded were partial responders at 0.1-3.0 mg/kg. Expanded clones were, on average, more numerous among CD8+ T cells than CD4+. In the expanded peripheral T cells, antigen specificity was never determined.

Sequencing used immunoSEQ multiplex PCR; TCRdb keeps in-frame clones, though not all of them. The data contain tens of thousands of clones, around nine tenths of them singletons. The chain employs TRBV4-1 and TRBJ1-5; 8 positions match TRBD1. The receptor's source is an adult with an advanced solid tumor such as melanoma, head and neck, liver or kidney cancer. Source: CD4+ or CD8+ T cells sorted from blood, taken in a trial of the OX40 agonist ivuxolimab. Here the CDR3 DNA reads TGCGCCAGCAGCCCAACACAGGGGGATCAGCCCCAGCATTTT. It yields the protein CASSPTQGDQPQHF.